This T cell receptor beta chain was captured in a study of blood T cell repertoires in COVID-19. Study details: COVID-19 samples collected from the United States, Italy and Spain covered acute and convalescent phases. In each case, the material was cDNA or gDNA derived from T cells, B-cell-depleted T cells, or PBMCs.

Original data processing: Estimates of nucleated cell counts were drawn from the amplification of reference gene primers. Here immunoSEQ multiplex PCR was the method, and the copy in TCRdb shows in-frame clones only, minus some. The V and J calls and clone size come from that table; D and trimming were worked out from the DNA. The sample has approximately 14,000 clones, less than 90% seen once. Trimming left V 5 bases short and J 4 bases short, with 16 bases between. CDR3 length: 15 amino acids. Germline CDR1 reads MNHEY; CDR2 reads SVGEGT. The source is a man between 40 and 49 years old with active or convalescent COVID-19. The V gene is TRBV6-2 or TRBV6-3, the J gene TRBJ2-3; a possible D gene is TRBD2 (6 bases). The specimen was peripheral blood. This chain's CDR3 is CASSHRESRPDTQYF. As DNA, the CDR3 is TGTGCCAGCAGTCACCGGGAGAGTCGTCCAGATACGCAGTATTTT.